The 27 T cell receptor beta chains listed next were all sequenced from one sample in a study of cytomegalovirus exposure and HLA in healthy donors. The PCR contained 60 Vbeta and 13 Jbeta primers. Data came from immunoSEQ multiplex PCR; TCRdb stores just in-frame clones and leaves some out. The sample yields roughly 120,000 clones, 69% seen once. The sequenced sample consisted of PBMCs. These receptors all come from a woman in her seventies in good health and CMV-seropositive.

The gene calls are TRBV6-5 and TRBJ1-2; D is unresolved. Germline V CDR1 and CDR2: MNHEY, SVGAGI. This CDR3 region has 13 residues. V dropped 2 bases and J dropped 7 bases, with 11 bases sitting between them. CDR3 sequence: CASSYAGETGYTF. CDR3 sequence (DNA): TGTGCCAGCAGTTACGCCGGGGAGACTGGCTACACCTTC.

This rearrangement joins TRBV6-5 to TRBJ2-5; D ambiguous. CDR1 MNHEY and CDR2 SVGAGI come from the germline V gene. Trimming left V 0 bases short and J 3 bases short, with 11 bases between. CDR3 length: 15 residues. In DNA, the CDR3 is TGTGCCAGCAGTTACTCGGCTTACCATAAAGAGACCCAGTACTTC. Residues: CASSYSAYHKETQYF.

The chain joins TRBV6-5 to TRBJ2-5, with 8 bases matching TRBD2. Unmatched junction bases numbered 7, after V lost 5 bases and J lost 5 bases. The CDR3 runs 14 residues. CDR1 is MNHEY and CDR2 is SVGAGI in the germline V gene. The CDR3, as DNA: TGTGCCAGCAGTACCGGGGGGGCCGGGGAGACCCAGTACTTC. Translation gives CASSTGGAGETQYF.

The rearrangement uses TRBV5-1 and TRBJ1-1; possibly TRBD1 for D (6 bases). The CDR3 is 15 residues long. Per germline, CDR1 SGHRS and CDR2 YFSETQ. The germline V and J ends were trimmed by 4 bases and 4 bases, with 17 bases remaining between them. The CDR3 here is CASSELQGSGTEAFF. For the CDR3, the DNA is TGCGCCAGCAGCGAGTTACAGGGAAGTGGCACTGAAGCTTTCTTT.

The rearrangement uses TRBV4-3 and TRBJ1-4; D is ambiguous. The CDR3 spans 18 residues. From germline, CDR1 is LGHNA and CDR2 YSLEER. V dropped 0 bases and J dropped 3 bases, with 17 bases sitting between them. This CDR3 is CASSQELQAPAANEKLFF. The CDR3, as DNA: TGCGCCAGCAGCCAAGAACTCCAGGCGCCTGCAGCTAATGAAAAACTGTTTTTT.

This clone was seen once. J is TRBJ2-1 and V is TRBV5-1; D uncertain. CDR3 length: 15 residues. Deletions cut 1 base from V and 0 bases from J, with 8 bases between. Germline-derived CDR1 and CDR2 are SGHRS and YFSETQ. CDR3 sequence (DNA): TGCGCCAGCAGCTTGACCGGGTACTCCTACAATGAGCAGTTCTTC. This sequence encodes CASSLTGYSYNEQFF. The full variable domain, rest sourced from reference TRBV5-1 and TRBJ2-1, is KAGVTQTPRYLIKTRGQQVTLSCSPISGHRSVSWYQQTPGQGLQFLFEYFSETQRNKGNFPGRFSGRQFSNSRSEMNVSTLELGDSALYLCASSLTGYSYNEQFFGPGTRLTVL.

This chain uses TRBV7-8 with TRBJ2-5, with 8 bases that match TRBD2. This CDR3 is built from 15 residues. Germline V gene data show CDR1 as SGHVS and CDR2 as FQNEAQ. J lost 2 bases, V lost 0 bases, and 2 bases had no gene match. The CDR3 DNA reads TGTGCCAGCAGCTTAGCATCGGGGGGGCAAGAGACCCAGTACTTC. Translating it yields CASSLASGGQETQYF.

The chain recombines TRBV19 with TRBJ2-2; no firm D call. Trimming shortened V by 6 bases and J by 8 bases, and 7 bases separated the two germline ends. Germline CDR1 and CDR2: LNHDA and SQIVND (reference sequence). The length of the CDR3 is 11 residues. Here the CDR3 DNA reads TGTGCCAGTAGGCTCGGGGGGGAGCTGTTTTTT. Protein sequence: CASRLGGELFF. Supplemented by reference TRBV19 and TRBJ2-2, the full variable domain reads DGGITQSPKYLFRKEGQNVTLSCEQNLNHDAMYWYRQDPGQGLRLIYYSQIVNDFQKGDIAEGYSVSREKKESFPLTVTSAQKNPTAFYLCASRLGGELFFGEGSRLTVL.

The sample holds a few counts of this clone. V usage is TRBV7-2 and J usage is TRBJ2-2; D ambiguous. Trimming cost V 5 bases and J 1 base, with 2 bases left between them. Germline V gene sequence: CDR1 SGHTA, CDR2 FQGNSA. This CDR3 has 12 residues. The CDR3 bases are TGTGCCAGCAGCCTGAACACCGGGGAGCTGTTTTTT. Amino acids: CASSLNTGELFF.

The rearrangement uses TRBV5-5 and TRBJ2-2; TRBD1 aligns across 7 bases. Looked up from germline, CDR1 is SGHKS and CDR2 is YYEKEE (reference sequence). The CDR3 has 14 residues. Trimming removed 4 bases from V and 4 bases from J; junction bases left unmatched: 4. Written as DNA, the CDR3 is TGTGCCAGCAGCACATGGGACAGCACCGGGGAGCTGTTTTTT. It yields the protein CASSTWDSTGELFF.

The chain is built from TRBV2 and TRBJ1-1, with D unresolved. The germline V gene encodes CDR1 SNHLY and CDR2 FYNNEI. Trimming took 9 bases from V and 1 from J, leaving 15 bases between them. This CDR3 is 14 amino acids long. The chain's CDR3 is CASKADLTNTEAFF. The CDR3 bases are TGTGCCAGTAAAGCTGATCTCACGAACACTGAAGCTTTCTTT.

The chain links TRBV19 to TRBJ1-1; 11 positions agree with TRBD1. Per the germline V gene, CDR1 is LNHDA and CDR2 is SQIVND (reference sequence). V gave up 7 bases and J gave up 3 bases; unmatched junction bases: 7. CDR3 length equals 15 residues. The CDR3 DNA is TGTGCCAGTATTCTCGGGACAGGGGGAGACACTGAAGCTTTCTTT. It specifies CASILGTGGDTEAFF.

The gene calls are TRBV10-3 and TRBJ2-7, with TRBD1 as a possible D gene (5 bases). CDR1 and CDR2 from the germline V gene are ENHRY and SYGVKD. V was shortened by 0 bases and J by 3 bases, with 9 bases between the two germline ends. This CDR3 is 14 amino acids long. CDR3 bases: TGTGCCATCAGTGAGTCGACAGACCTCTACGAGCAGTACTTC. It codes for CAISESTDLYEQYF.

This clone has a single count. The V call is TRBV6-5, the J call TRBJ2-1; no reliable D call. V was pared by 5 bases and J by 3 bases, with 8 bases between. Germline loops: CDR1 MNHEY, CDR2 SVGAGI. The CDR3 is made up of 13 amino acids. Here the CDR3 reads CASSVDNYNEQFF. CDR3 DNA sequence: TGTGCCAGCAGTGTAGACAACTACAATGAGCAGTTCTTC.

V gene TRBV7-9 combines with J gene TRBJ1-1, with 10 bases fitting TRBD1. With 6 bases clipped from V and 3 bases from J, the junction kept 1 base outside the gene matches. The germline CDR1 and CDR2 sequences are SEHNR and FQNEAQ (reference sequence). The length of the CDR3 is 13 residues. Here the CDR3 reads CASRGTGDTEAFF. CDR3 DNA sequence: TGTGCCAGCAGGGGGACAGGGGACACTGAAGCTTTCTTT.

Here the CDR3 reads CASSGTMNTEAFF. CDR3 coding DNA: TGTGCCAGCAGCGGGACAATGAACACTGAAGCTTTCTTT. This chain links TRBV6-6 with TRBJ1-1; D is possibly TRBD1 (6 bases). CDR3 size: 13 residues. Trimming cost V 6 bases and J 0 bases, with 8 bases left between them. Germline values: CDR1 MNHNY, CDR2 SVGAGI (reference sequence).

The V call is TRBV5-4, the J call TRBJ2-2; weak D call: TRBD1 (5 bases). The length of the CDR3 is 16 residues. Trimming removed 0 bases from V and 0 bases from J, with 9 bases in between. Germline V gene data show CDR1 as SGHNT and CDR2 as YYREEE (reference sequence). The DNA for the CDR3 is TGTGCCAGCAGCTTGGACAGGCTACCGAACACCGGGGAGCTGTTTTTT. Protein sequence: CASSLDRLPNTGELFF.

V gene TRBV15 combines with J gene TRBJ1-5, with a possible D match to TRBD1 (5 bases). This CDR3 is built from 15 residues. Trimming left V 0 bases short and J 3 bases short, with 9 bases between. Germline CDR1 and CDR2: LNHNV and YYDKDF (reference sequence). CDR3 amino acids: CATSRERGLNQPQHF. The DNA for the CDR3 is TGTGCCACCAGCAGAGAAAGGGGCCTCAATCAGCCCCAGCATTTT.

This clone was counted a few times. The chain joins TRBV6-6 to TRBJ2-6; 7 positions agree with TRBD1. Germline CDR1 and CDR2: MNHNY and SVGAGI (reference sequence). This CDR3 has 15 residues. With 3 bases clipped from V and 4 bases from J, the junction kept 3 bases outside the gene matches. The CDR3 reads CASSYTGVGANVLTF. CDR3 sequence (DNA): TGTGCCAGCAGTTATACAGGGGTCGGGGCCAACGTCCTGACTTTC.

This clone was observed a single time. The V call is TRBV7-8, the J call TRBJ2-1; TRBD2 matches at 9 bases. The CDR3 runs to 16 residues. V trimming: 3 bases; J trimming: 4 bases; junction bases outside the gene matches: 7. Germline assignment: CDR1 SGHVS and CDR2 FQNEAQ. Here the CDR3 DNA reads TGTGCCAGCAGCTTCAGAGCGGGGGGACCTTACAATGAGCAGTTCTTC. Translating it yields CASSFRAGGPYNEQFF. Full variable domain (missing parts from reference TRBV7-8 and TRBJ2-1): GAGVSQSPRYKVAKRGQDVALRCDPISGHVSLFWYQQALGQGPEFLTYFQNEAQLDKSGLPSDRFFAERPEGSVSTLKIQRTQQEDSAVYLCASSFRAGGPYNEQFFGPGTRLTVL.

The J gene is TRBJ2-2, the V gene TRBV19; D is unresolved. The CDR3 consists of 12 residues. The germline V gene encodes CDR1 LNHDA and CDR2 SQIVND (reference sequence). The V end lost 5 bases, the J end lost 8 bases, and 9 bases lay between the germline ends. CDR3 residues: CASSPNLGELFF. In DNA, the CDR3 is TGTGCCAGTAGTCCTAATTTAGGGGAGCTGTTTTTT.

The V and J genes are TRBV20-1 and TRBJ1-2; D not resolved. The CDR3 spans 10 residues. Trimming shortened V by 6 bases and J by 1 base, and 3 bases separated the two germline ends. Germline V gene sequence: CDR1 DFQATT, CDR2 SNEGSKA (reference sequence). The CDR3 DNA reads as TGCAGTGCCCGTAACTATGGCTACACCTTC. It encodes CSARNYGYTF.

The rearrangement links TRBV6-6 to TRBJ2-3; D ambiguous. V was pared by 7 bases and J by 4 bases, with 6 bases between. Germline assignment: CDR1 MNHNY and CDR2 SVGAGI (reference sequence). CDR3 length: 11 residues. The CDR3: CASTQSDTQYF. The CDR3 bases are TGTGCCAGCACCCAATCAGATACGCAGTATTTT.

The chain uses TRBV10-1 and TRBJ2-1, with D possibly TRBD2 on 7 matching bases. The V end was cut by 0 bases, the J end by 8 bases, with 11 bases between. The CDR3 has 14 residues. Germline CDR1 reads WNHNN; CDR2 reads SYGVQD (reference sequence). This CDR3 reads CASSESGGGDEQFF. The CDR3 nucleotides read TGCGCCAGCAGTGAGTCTGGGGGGGGCGATGAGCAGTTCTTC.

The chain employs TRBV7-2 and TRBJ2-3, with D possibly being TRBD1 (5 bases). Germline V gives CDR1 SGHTA, CDR2 FQGNSA. Trimming pared 2 bases from V and 6 bases from J, leaving 15 bases between. This CDR3 spans 15 amino acids. As DNA, the CDR3 is TGTGCCAGCAGCTTATGGGGCGGTTCCACCGATACGCAGTATTTT. This sequence encodes CASSLWGGSTDTQYF.

This clone turned up a few times. The chain is built from TRBV5-4 and TRBJ2-7; 10 bases match TRBD1. Germline values: CDR1 SGHNT, CDR2 YYREEE (reference sequence). This CDR3 is built from 16 residues. After removal of 3 bases from V and 5 bases from J, the junction contained 11 bases not matched to a gene. The CDR3, as DNA: TGTGCCAGCAGCTCCGACCTGGCGGGACAGGGGAACGAGCAGTACTTC. Its translation: CASSSDLAGQGNEQYF.

This clone was found once. The chain carries TRBV5-1 and TRBJ2-1; 8 bases align to TRBD2. With V trimmed by 2 bases and J by 4 bases, 8 bases remained unmatched. The CDR3 consists of 16 residues. The germline gives CDR1 SGHRS, CDR2 YFSETQ. The CDR3 nucleotides read TGCGCCAGCAGCTTCTCAATAGCGGGGCAGTACAATGAGCAGTTCTTC. Translated, it gives CASSFSIAGQYNEQFF.